Sequencing of this T cell receptor beta chain was carried out in a study of blood T cell repertoires in COVID-19. Study background: The analysed material was cDNA or gDNA that came from T cells, B-cell-depleted T cells, or PBMCs.

Sequencing used immunoSEQ multiplex PCR; TCRdb keeps in-frame clones, though not all of them. In the table there are more than 60,000 clones, around 67% of which are singletons. The sequenced sample was peripheral blood. The clonotype was recovered from a human donor with acute or convalescent COVID-19. The donor label of this sample is uncertain.

The CDR3 reads CASSLGVSYEQYV. CDR3 nucleotides: TGTGCCAGCAGCTTGGGCGTTTCCTACGAGCAGTACGTC. V and J are TRBV5-6 and TRBJ2-7, with unresolved D. The CDR3 consists of 13 residues. With 0 bases removed from V and 1 base from J, the gap between germline ends came to 5 bases. Germline lookup yields CDR1 SGHDT and CDR2 YYEEEE.